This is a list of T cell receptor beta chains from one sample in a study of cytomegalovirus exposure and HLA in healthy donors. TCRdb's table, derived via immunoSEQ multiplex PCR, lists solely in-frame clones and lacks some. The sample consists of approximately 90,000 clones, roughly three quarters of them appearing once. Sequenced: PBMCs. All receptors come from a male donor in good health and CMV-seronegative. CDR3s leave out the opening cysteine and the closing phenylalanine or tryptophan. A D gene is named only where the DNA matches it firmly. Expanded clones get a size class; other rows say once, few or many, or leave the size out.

CDR3aa: PPNRMNYGYT
d_gene: .
j_gene: TRBJ1-2
abundance: .
v_gene: TRBV23-1

CDR3aa: ASNDAGSYEQY
d_gene: .
j_gene: TRBJ2-7
abundance: .
v_gene: TRBV5-1

CDR3aa: ASRTGTSSYNEQF
d_gene: .
j_gene: TRBJ2-1
abundance: .
v_gene: TRBV5-1

CDR3aa: ASIKQGHNEQF
d_gene: .
j_gene: TRBJ2-1
abundance: .
v_gene: TRBV6-5

CDR3aa: ATSDRSSGNEQF
d_gene: .
j_gene: TRBJ2-1
abundance: .
v_gene: TRBV10-1

CDR3aa: ASSSGQAGEKLF
d_gene: TRBD1
j_gene: TRBJ1-4
abundance: .
v_gene: TRBV6-6

CDR3aa: ASSLTGTGRGEAF
d_gene: TRBD1
j_gene: TRBJ1-1
abundance: .
v_gene: TRBV11-3

CDR3aa: ASSLEGGLSNTEAF
d_gene: TRBD1
j_gene: TRBJ1-1
abundance: medium-sized
v_gene: TRBV5-5

CDR3aa: ASSVGTSSYNEQF
d_gene: TRBD2
j_gene: TRBJ2-1
abundance: .
v_gene: TRBV9

CDR3aa: ASSLLGGPTYEQY
d_gene: .
j_gene: .
abundance: .
v_gene: TRBV27

CDR3aa: ASSQQGGGYGYT
d_gene: .
j_gene: TRBJ1-2
abundance: .
v_gene: TRBV4-1

CDR3aa: ASSLDHSTGELF
d_gene: .
j_gene: TRBJ2-2
abundance: few
v_gene: TRBV11-2

CDR3aa: ASTRQGSNYGYT
d_gene: TRBD1
j_gene: TRBJ1-2
abundance: .
v_gene: TRBV27

CDR3aa: ASTLGGATETQY
d_gene: TRBD2
j_gene: TRBJ2-5
abundance: .
v_gene: TRBV28

CDR3aa: ASSLGTSGTGELF
d_gene: TRBD2
j_gene: TRBJ2-2
abundance: few
v_gene: TRBV27

CDR3aa: ACTSGGLATGELF
d_gene: TRBD2
j_gene: TRBJ2-2
abundance: .
v_gene: TRBV2

CDR3aa: ASSVRGGTGGPYYGYT
d_gene: TRBD1
j_gene: TRBJ1-2
abundance: .
v_gene: TRBV9

CDR3aa: ASRPTGTGPTGELF
d_gene: TRBD1
j_gene: TRBJ2-2
abundance: once
v_gene: TRBV7-2

CDR3aa: ASSALPGQGWHEQF
d_gene: TRBD1
j_gene: TRBJ2-1
abundance: once
v_gene: TRBV6-4

CDR3aa: ASSDATGTGFATRNQPQH
d_gene: TRBD1
j_gene: TRBJ1-5
abundance: few
v_gene: TRBV6-4

CDR3aa: ASSRTSGGPADTQY
d_gene: TRBD2
j_gene: TRBJ2-3
abundance: .
v_gene: TRBV19

CDR3aa: ASIQGAGDTEAF
d_gene: TRBD1
j_gene: TRBJ1-1
abundance: .
v_gene: TRBV5-4

CDR3aa: ASRKQASQPQH
d_gene: .
j_gene: TRBJ1-5
abundance: .
v_gene: TRBV6-5

CDR3aa: ASSPPGGNSPLH
d_gene: .
j_gene: TRBJ1-6
abundance: .
v_gene: TRBV28

CDR3aa: ASKQTGFSDTIY
d_gene: TRBD1
j_gene: TRBJ1-3
abundance: .
v_gene: TRBV6-5

CDR3aa: ASSLGSLTSPNQPQH
d_gene: .
j_gene: TRBJ1-5
abundance: .
v_gene: TRBV5-6

CDR3aa: ASSSPRGYTDTQY
d_gene: .
j_gene: TRBJ2-3
abundance: few
v_gene: TRBV7-9

CDR3aa: ASSLQSMNTEAF
d_gene: .
j_gene: TRBJ1-1
abundance: .
v_gene: TRBV19

CDR3aa: ASSVDWDRGNTIY
d_gene: TRBD1
j_gene: TRBJ1-3
abundance: few
v_gene: TRBV9

CDR3aa: ASTEQGDEAF
d_gene: .
j_gene: TRBJ1-1
abundance: .
v_gene: TRBV28

CDR3aa: ASSPRIRGGINEQF
d_gene: TRBD2
j_gene: TRBJ2-1
abundance: few
v_gene: TRBV7-2

CDR3aa: ASSTRSQGNYGYT
d_gene: .
j_gene: TRBJ1-2
abundance: .
v_gene: TRBV6-5

CDR3aa: ASSFRDNGYGYT
d_gene: .
j_gene: TRBJ1-2
abundance: few
v_gene: TRBV5-6

CDR3aa: ASSLASLSYEQY
d_gene: .
j_gene: TRBJ2-7
abundance: .
v_gene: TRBV5-6

CDR3aa: ASSIRARGAYQPQH
d_gene: .
j_gene: TRBJ1-5
abundance: once
v_gene: TRBV19

CDR3aa: ASSYDRVETQY
d_gene: TRBD1
j_gene: TRBJ2-5
abundance: .
v_gene: TRBV5-5

CDR3aa: ASSLQGAGFLNIQY
d_gene: TRBD1
j_gene: TRBJ2-4
abundance: .
v_gene: TRBV7-8

CDR3aa: SAGGAGETQY
d_gene: TRBD2
j_gene: TRBJ2-5
abundance: .
v_gene: TRBV29-1

CDR3aa: ASSYKEGTEAF
d_gene: .
j_gene: TRBJ1-1
abundance: .
v_gene: TRBV11-3

CDR3aa: ASSQEPSGNTGELF
d_gene: TRBD2
j_gene: TRBJ2-2
abundance: .
v_gene: TRBV4-3

CDR3aa: ASSQNRESPLH
d_gene: .
j_gene: TRBJ1-6
abundance: .
v_gene: TRBV18

CDR3aa: SVGEETQY
d_gene: .
j_gene: TRBJ2-5
abundance: .
v_gene: TRBV29-1

CDR3aa: ASSSAWGPYEQY
d_gene: .
j_gene: TRBJ2-7
abundance: .
v_gene: TRBV28

CDR3aa: ASSLASGANVLT
d_gene: .
j_gene: TRBJ2-6
abundance: .
v_gene: TRBV7-8

CDR3aa: ASSQLGQGETDTQY
d_gene: TRBD1
j_gene: TRBJ2-3
abundance: .
v_gene: TRBV14

CDR3aa: ASSQRNRQGRNGYT
d_gene: TRBD1
j_gene: TRBJ1-2
abundance: .
v_gene: TRBV5-5

CDR3aa: ASSLDFFTGELF
d_gene: .
j_gene: TRBJ2-2
abundance: .
v_gene: TRBV7-2

CDR3aa: ASSYRGLSPLH
d_gene: TRBD1
j_gene: TRBJ1-6
abundance: few
v_gene: TRBV6-5

CDR3aa: ASSLVWDSPGNTIY
d_gene: TRBD1
j_gene: TRBJ1-3
abundance: .
v_gene: TRBV7-2

CDR3aa: ASSLLMNTEAF
d_gene: .
j_gene: TRBJ1-1
abundance: medium-sized
v_gene: TRBV7-3

CDR3aa: ASSSHTRGYTGELF
d_gene: .
j_gene: TRBJ2-2
abundance: .
v_gene: TRBV9

CDR3aa: ASSARNYEQY
d_gene: .
j_gene: TRBJ2-7
abundance: .
v_gene: TRBV18

CDR3aa: ASSARDSGGQPQH
d_gene: TRBD1
j_gene: TRBJ1-5
abundance: .
v_gene: TRBV13

CDR3aa: ASSIGRQTNEKLF
d_gene: .
j_gene: TRBJ1-4
abundance: once
v_gene: TRBV19

CDR3aa: ATSRDGSGQGYEQY
d_gene: TRBD1
j_gene: TRBJ2-7
abundance: .
v_gene: TRBV15